This T cell receptor beta chain was identified during a study of shared clonotypes between healthy human individuals. Study-wide results and limits: Even with large depth, rarefaction showed that sorted-subset sequencing was incomplete.

CD45RO-negative CD8 cells positively selected for CCR7 made up the naive population, which excluded terminally differentiated effector memory CD45RA+ cells. Looked up from germline, CDR1 is MGHRA and CDR2 is YSYEKL. Trimming cost V 6 bases and J 0 bases, with 13 bases left between them. The CDR3 extends over 15 amino acids. Assay used: immunoSEQ multiplex PCR; TCRdb lists only in-frame clones, some missing. Of around 2.1 million clones detected, more than 85% appear once; the ten largest clones hold 1.5% to 2%. Note on this clone: What it binds is unknown.

The sample taken for sequencing was naive CD8+ T cells from PBMCs. The TCR sequence derives from a man aged 18 to 29 in good health. Some clones in this sample may be carry-over from other donors' samples. The J gene is TRBJ2-3, the V gene TRBV4-1; TRBD1 is a possible D gene (6 bases). This CDR3 is CASRDRISSTDTQYF. CDR3 DNA: TGCGCCAGCAGAGACAGGATTTCTAGCACAGATACGCAGTATTTT.